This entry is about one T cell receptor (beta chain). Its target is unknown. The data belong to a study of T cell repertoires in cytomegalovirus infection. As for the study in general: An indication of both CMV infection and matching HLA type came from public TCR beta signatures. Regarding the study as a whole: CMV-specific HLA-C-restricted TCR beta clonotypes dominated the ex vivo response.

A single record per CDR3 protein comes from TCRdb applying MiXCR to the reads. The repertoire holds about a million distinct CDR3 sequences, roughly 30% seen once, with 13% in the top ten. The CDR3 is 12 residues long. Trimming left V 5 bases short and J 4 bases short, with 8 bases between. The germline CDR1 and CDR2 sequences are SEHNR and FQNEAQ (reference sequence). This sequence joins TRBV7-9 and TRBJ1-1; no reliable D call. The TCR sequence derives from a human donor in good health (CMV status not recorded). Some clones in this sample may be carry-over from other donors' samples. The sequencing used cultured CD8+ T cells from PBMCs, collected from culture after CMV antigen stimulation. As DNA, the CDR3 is TGTGCCAGCAGCATGACCCGCACTGAAGCTTTCTTT. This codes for CASSMTRTEAFF.